These 25 T cell receptor beta chains were sequenced from one sample in a study of radiotherapy plus CTLA-4 blockade in lung cancer. This table comes from immunoSEQ multiplex PCR, and its TCRdb copy is limited to in-frame clones, with some not included. Of 40,000 to 45,000 clones in the sample, about 75% were seen once. The specimen comprised peripheral blood, sampled from a patient treated with radiotherapy plus ipilimumab. These TCRs come from a human donor with non-small cell lung cancer who had stable disease on radiotherapy plus ipilimumab.

The chain carries TRBV6-6 and TRBJ1-2; D gene unclear. Trimming took off 0 bases at V and 6 bases at J, with 17 bases between the two ends. The CDR3 is 16 residues long. Germline-derived CDR1 and CDR2 are MNHNY and SVGAGI (reference sequence). The CDR3 bases are TGTGCCAGCAGTTACTCGAGCTCCGGGAGGAAGAATGGCTACACCTTC. Translating gives CASSYSSSGRKNGYTF.

The rearrangement links TRBV19 to TRBJ2-6; 7 positions match TRBD1. Losses at the gene ends were 5 bases for V and 2 bases for J; bases not matched to a gene: 12. CDR3 size: 18 residues. Germline CDR1 is LNHDA and CDR2 is SQIVND (reference sequence). The CDR3 DNA reads as TGTGCCAGTAGTGTGGGTGGAGACAGGGTACCTGGGGCCAACGTCCTGACTTTC. The encoded protein is CASSVGGDRVPGANVLTF. The whole variable domain, filled in from reference TRBV19 and TRBJ2-6, reads DGGITQSPKYLFRKEGQNVTLSCEQNLNHDAMYWYRQDPGQGLRLIYYSQIVNDFQKGDIAEGYSVSREKKESFPLTVTSAQKNPTAFYLCASSVGGDRVPGANVLTFGAGSRLTVL.

The V gene is TRBV7-9, the J gene TRBJ1-2, with a possible D match to TRBD1 (5 bases). The CDR3 has 14 amino acids. Germline V gene lookup returns CDR1 SEHNR and CDR2 FQNEAQ (reference sequence). V lost 5 bases and J lost 2, with 12 bases in between. The CDR3 DNA reads TGTGCCAGCAGCCTGCAGGGATCCAACTATGGCTACACCTTC. Its protein product is CASSLQGSNYGYTF.

DNA for the CDR3: TGTGCCAGCAGCTCGACAGGGATTGTCACTGAAGCTTTCTTT. The encoded protein is CASSSTGIVTEAFF. This rearrangement joins TRBV7-9 to TRBJ1-1; 7 bases are shared with TRBD1. V lost 4 bases, J lost 4 bases, and 6 bases stayed unmatched. The CDR3 loop spans 14 amino acids. In germline, CDR1 is SEHNR, CDR2 FQNEAQ (reference sequence).

The gene calls are TRBV2 and TRBJ2-1, with 9 nucleotides matching TRBD2. Germline V gives CDR1 SNHLY, CDR2 FYNNEI. V shed 2 bases, J shed 7 bases, and the junction held 9 bases outside the gene matches. The CDR3 contains 16 residues. The CDR3 DNA is TGTGCCAGCAGTGAATTCCGCGGGGGGGCTAGGAATGAGCAGTTCTTC. Amino acid sequence: CASSEFRGGARNEQFF.

The CDR3 DNA reads as TGTGCCAGCAGCCTAGACCGGACTAGCACAGATACGCAGTATTTT. It codes for CASSLDRTSTDTQYF. The chain recombines TRBV7-9 with TRBJ2-3; D perhaps matches TRBD2 (5 bases). The CDR3 contains 15 residues. With 5 bases removed from V and 0 bases from J, the gap between germline ends came to 12 bases. CDR1 and CDR2 from the germline V gene are SEHNR and FQNEAQ (reference sequence).

The gene calls are TRBV5-1 and TRBJ1-1; D possibly corresponds to TRBD1 (5 bases). Trimming took 0 bases from V and 6 from J, leaving 9 bases between them. This CDR3 is built from 13 residues. Germline CDR1 reads SGHRS; CDR2 reads YFSETQ. CDR3 sequence reads: CASSLDVRAEAFF. CDR3 nucleotide sequence: TGCGCCAGCAGCTTGGACGTCAGGGCTGAAGCTTTCTTT.

The genes are TRBV7-2 and TRBJ2-7; 9 positions agree with TRBD1. The CDR3 is 15 residues long. V trimming: 3 bases; J trimming: 1 base; junction bases outside the gene matches: 4. Germline V gene data show CDR1 as SGHTA and CDR2 as FQGNSA. This CDR3 is CASSLGQGVSYEQYF. CDR3 bases: TGTGCCAGCAGCTTGGGACAGGGTGTTTCCTACGAGCAGTACTTC.

V is TRBV2 and J is TRBJ2-5; 8 bases fit TRBD2. The V segment lost 4 bases and the J segment 0 bases; nucleotides outside the gene matches: 4. Germline V gene data show CDR1 as SNHLY and CDR2 as FYNNEI. The CDR3 loop spans 15 amino acids. CDR3 bases: TGTGCCAGCAGTGTAAAGCGGGGGCACCAAGAGACCCAGTACTTC. This sequence encodes CASSVKRGHQETQYF.

This chain joins TRBV30 and TRBJ1-5, with a tentative D call TRBD1 (6 bases). V was cut by 5 bases and J by 7 bases, with 15 bases left in between. The CDR3 length is 13 residues. Germline V gene lookup returns CDR1 GTSNPN and CDR2 SVGIG (reference sequence). The CDR3 protein is CAWGRGGGQPQHF. CDR3 nucleotide sequence: TGTGCCTGGGGCCGGGGGGGCGGGCAGCCCCAGCATTTT.

The chain joins TRBV19 to TRBJ2-7; TRBD2 matches at 8 bases. CDR3 length: 16 amino acids. CDR1 and CDR2 from the germline V gene are LNHDA and SQIVND (reference sequence). Trimming took 3 bases from V and 2 from J; bases not matched to a gene: 9. The CDR3 region has the DNA TGTGCCAGTAGTATTCGGGGGGGAATATTGCCCTACGAGCAGTACTTC. Encoded protein: CASSIRGGILPYEQYF.

The chain recombines TRBV29-1 with TRBJ2-3; possibly TRBD2 for D (6 bases). The V end was cut by 0 bases, the J end by 4 bases, with 8 bases between. Per germline, CDR1 SQVTM and CDR2 ANQGSEA. CDR3 length equals 13 residues. The CDR3: CSVEDTSPDTQYF. The CDR3 DNA reads as TGCAGCGTTGAAGACACTAGCCCAGATACGCAGTATTTT.

The V call is TRBV6-4, the J call TRBJ2-3; 8 bases align to TRBD2. There are 16 residues in the CDR3. CDR1 and CDR2 from the germline V gene are MRHNA and SNTAGT. J was trimmed by 2 bases and V by 8 bases; bases with no gene match: 12. CDR3 nucleotides: TGTGCCAGCTCGAGAAAAAGCGGGGGACCCACAGATACGCAGTATTTT. Translating gives CASSRKSGGPTDTQYF.

The rearrangement uses TRBV29-1 and TRBJ1-2, with 9 bases aligning to TRBD1. The CDR3 is 17 residues long. Per germline, CDR1 SQVTM and CDR2 ANQGSEA. Trimming took 5 bases from V and 0 from J; bases not matched to a gene: 13. DNA for the CDR3: TGCAGCGTTCCAAAAGGGGACAGGGAAATAGCTAACTATGGCTACACCTTC. It translates to CSVPKGDREIANYGYTF.

This chain connects TRBV18 to TRBJ2-2; 11 positions match TRBD1. The J segment lost 3 bases and the V segment lost 3 bases, leaving 3 bases of the junction unmatched. The CDR3 has 16 amino acids. CDR1 is KGHSH, CDR2 LQKENI, per germline. The CDR3 sequence: CASSPGQGAYTGELFF. Written as DNA, the CDR3 is TGTGCCAGCTCACCTGGACAGGGGGCGTACACCGGGGAGCTGTTTTTT.

Only a few counts were recorded for this clone. This sequence joins TRBV6-6 and TRBJ1-2; possible D gene TRBD1, 5 bases. CDR3 length: 15 amino acids. The V and J ends lost 2 bases and 5 bases respectively, with 15 bases between them. Germline lookup yields CDR1 MNHNY and CDR2 SVGAGI (reference sequence). The CDR3: CASSYRGLDSYGYTF. The CDR3 DNA follows: TGTGCCAGCAGTTACAGGGGCTTAGATTCGTATGGCTACACCTTC.

The CDR3 here is CASSRGGRDEQFF. The DNA for the CDR3 is TGTGCCAGCAGCCGGGGGGGCCGGGATGAGCAGTTCTTC. The chain has TRBV7-2 and TRBJ2-1; TRBD2 matches 8 bases. The CDR3 is 13 amino acids. V was clipped by 5 bases and J by 8 bases; unmatched bases: 5. CDR1 is SGHTA, CDR2 FQGNSA, per germline.

This sequence joins TRBV6-1 and TRBJ1-2; the match to TRBD1 covers 10 bases. CDR1 and CDR2 (germline): MNHNS, SASEGT. CDR3 length equals 15 residues. With V trimmed by 4 bases and J by 4 bases, 6 bases remained unmatched. The CDR3 nucleotides are TGTGCCAGCAGTGCCGGGACAGGGGAAAGCTATGGCTACACCTTC. Translation gives CASSAGTGESYGYTF.

The rearrangement links TRBV9 to TRBJ1-2, with D maybe TRBD1 (5 bases). CDR3 length: 16 amino acids. Germline assignment: CDR1 SGDLS and CDR2 YYNGEE. Trimming left V 3 bases short and J 7 bases short, with 22 bases between. The CDR3 nucleotides read TGTGCCAGCAGCGCTCCTCGTGCGGGGGATTGGAGTGGCTACACCTTC. Its protein is CASSAPRAGDWSGYTF. Drawing the rest from reference TRBV9 and TRBJ1-2, the complete variable domain is DSGVTQTPKHLITATGQRVTLRCSPRSGDLSVYWYQQSLDQGLQFLIQYYNGEERAKGNILERFSAQQFPDLHSELNLSSLELGDSALYFCASSAPRAGDWSGYTFGSGTRLTVV.

V is TRBV19 and J is TRBJ2-3; tentative D call: TRBD2 (5 bases). The V gene's germline CDR1 is LNHDA and CDR2 SQIVND (reference sequence). The CDR3 has 14 amino acids. Trimming removed 5 bases at V and 4 bases at J, with 13 bases between. CDR3: CASSPSLRADTQYF. In DNA form, the CDR3 reads TGTGCCAGTAGTCCGTCTCTGAGGGCAGATACGCAGTATTTT.

As regards this clone: Different DNA sequences within this sample yield the same CDR3. The chain uses TRBV9 and TRBJ2-3; maybe TRBD1 (5 bases). Germline loops: CDR1 SGDLS, CDR2 YYNGEE. The V end lost 0 bases, the J end lost 3 bases, and 14 bases lay between the germline ends. This CDR3 is 16 amino acids long. The CDR3 sequence: CASSVGAGKGTDTQYF. In DNA, the CDR3 is TGTGCCAGCAGCGTAGGGGCAGGGAAAGGAACAGATACGCAGTATTTT.

This clone was counted between two and nine times. The chain has TRBV29-1 and TRBJ1-5; D is ambiguous. Trimming pared 7 bases from V and 5 bases from J, leaving 15 bases between. Germline CDR1 and CDR2: SQVTM and ANQGSEA. This CDR3 contains 13 residues. The CDR3, as DNA: TGCAGCGCTATCGTTGTGGAGTATCAGCCCCAGCATTTT. The encoded protein is CSAIVVEYQPQHF.

The chain couples TRBV20-1 to TRBJ2-7, with a weak D call TRBD1 (5 bases). CDR1 DFQATT and CDR2 SNEGSKA come from the germline V gene (reference sequence). Deletions cut 4 bases from V and 4 bases from J, with 8 bases between. The CDR3 extends over 11 amino acids. The CDR3 protein is CSAKQEYEQYF. CDR3 DNA sequence: TGCAGTGCTAAACAGGAATACGAGCAGTACTTC.

V gene TRBV5-5 combines with J gene TRBJ1-3; perhaps TRBD1 as D (5 bases). Trimming shortened V by 0 bases and J by 4 bases, and 11 bases separated the two germline ends. Germline V gene sequence: CDR1 SGHKS, CDR2 YYEKEE (reference sequence). The CDR3 consists of 15 residues. CDR3 sequence reads: CASSLGGQIGNTIYF. The CDR3 bases are TGTGCCAGCAGCTTGGGGGGCCAGATAGGAAACACCATATATTTT.

The chain is built from TRBV2 and TRBJ2-2; a weak D match, TRBD2 (6 bases). V lost 7 bases to trimming and J lost 0 bases, with 15 bases between them. The CDR3 extends over 16 amino acids. Germline lookup yields CDR1 SNHLY and CDR2 FYNNEI. CDR3 sequence: CASIGVGGPNTGELFF. The CDR3 DNA reads TGTGCCAGCATCGGCGTGGGGGGTCCGAACACCGGGGAGCTGTTTTTT.